This paragraph reports one T cell receptor (beta chain). PCR was performed using 60 Vbeta and 13 Jbeta primers. The assay was immunoSEQ multiplex PCR, and TCRdb's table has in-frame clones only and misses some. The sample lists roughly 92,000 clones, about 76% occurring once. The data were taken from a study of cytomegalovirus exposure and HLA in healthy donors. Healthy bone marrow donors made up the donors. Although they were nominally healthy when sampled, donors likely had unrecorded immune exposures. CDR1 and CDR2 from the germline V gene are SEHNR and FQNEAQ (reference sequence). Trimming removed 2 bases from V and 7 bases from J, with 21 bases in between. The CDR3 length is 17 residues.

The chain recombines TRBV7-9 with TRBJ2-1, with D perhaps TRBD1 (6 bases). This TCR derives from a woman in her 70s in good health and CMV-seropositive. The material sequenced was PBMCs. This chain's CDR3 is CASSLFGSAGAWNEQFF. DNA for the CDR3: TGTGCCAGCAGCTTATTCGGGTCGGCAGGGGCGTGGAATGAGCAGTTCTTC.